This T cell receptor beta chain was recorded in a study of T cells in localized non-small cell lung cancer. The CDR3 is 20 amino acids. The V gene's germline CDR1 is SGHRS and CDR2 YFSETQ. The V and J ends lost 4 bases and 7 bases, in that order; junction bases with no gene match: 20. Data came from immunoSEQ multiplex PCR; TCRdb stores just in-frame clones and leaves some out. The sample lists 6,000 to 7,500 clones; roughly 50% were seen once. The TCR was taken from a female donor aged 60 or older with stage I lung adenocarcinoma. The chain is built from TRBV5-1 and TRBJ1-4; 12 bases map to TRBD1. The input for sequencing was lymph node tissue, taken before any cancer treatment. The CDR3: CASSQDSGTGQGAQGEKLFF. CDR3 in DNA: TGCGCCAGCAGCCAAGACAGCGGTACGGGACAGGGGGCGCAGGGTGAAAAACTGTTTTTT.